The T cell receptor beta chain under discussion was sequenced for a study of cytomegalovirus exposure and HLA in healthy donors. In the PCR, 60 Vbeta and 13 Jbeta primers were used. Sequencing was performed with immunoSEQ multiplex PCR; in TCRdb, only in-frame clones are kept and a portion is missing. Among under 200,000 clones listed, 77% were seen once. Germline V gives CDR1 SGHTA, CDR2 FQGNSA. The CDR3 length is 14 residues. The germline V and J ends were trimmed by 0 bases and 0 bases, with 5 bases remaining between them. On this clone itself: Other DNA sequences in this sample translate to the same CDR3.

This TCR was sampled from a male donor in good health and CMV-seropositive. The chain recombines TRBV7-2 with TRBJ1-1; D remains unclear. The sample comprised PBMCs. The CDR3, as DNA: TGTGCCAGCAGCTTAGCCGGGGTGAACACTGAAGCTTTCTTT. The encoded protein is CASSLAGVNTEAFF.